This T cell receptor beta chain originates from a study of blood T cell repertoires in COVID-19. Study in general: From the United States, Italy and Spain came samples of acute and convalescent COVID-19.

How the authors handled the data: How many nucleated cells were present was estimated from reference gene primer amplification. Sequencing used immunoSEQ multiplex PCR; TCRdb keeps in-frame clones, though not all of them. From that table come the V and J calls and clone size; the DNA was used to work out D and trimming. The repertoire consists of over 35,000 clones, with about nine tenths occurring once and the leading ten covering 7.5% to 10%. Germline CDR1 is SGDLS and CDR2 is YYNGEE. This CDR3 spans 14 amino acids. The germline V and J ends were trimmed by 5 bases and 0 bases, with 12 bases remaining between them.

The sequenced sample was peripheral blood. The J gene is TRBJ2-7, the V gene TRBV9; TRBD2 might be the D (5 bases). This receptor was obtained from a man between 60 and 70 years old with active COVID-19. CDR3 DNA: TGTGCCAGCAGGCCCCTCGGAGGCTCCTACGAGCAGTACTTC. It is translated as CASRPLGGSYEQYF.